This TCR beta chain was captured by sequencing in a study of T cell changes during pregnancy in multiple sclerosis. Assay used: immunoSEQ multiplex PCR; TCRdb lists only in-frame clones, some missing. Here the sample spans roughly 38,000 clones, over 80% being singletons. With V trimmed by 10 bases and J by 5 bases, 5 bases remained unmatched. The CDR3 is made up of 12 amino acids. Germline V CDR1 and CDR2: MDHEN, SYDVKM. This chain links TRBV28 with TRBJ2-7, with 10 bases matching TRBD2. This clonotype originated in a female donor with multiple sclerosis, enrolled in a pregnancy study. The starting material was CD8+ T cells from peripheral blood mononuclear cells, obtained before pregnancy. CDR3 in amino acids: CAIRTSGNEQYF. The CDR3, as DNA: TGTGCCATCAGGACTAGCGGCAACGAGCAGTACTTC.